The source of this T cell receptor beta chain is a study of T cells in Graves' hyperthyroidism and ophthalmopathy. Study details: Peripheral blood collection took place at initial diagnosis, before any treatment.

From RNA transcripts, TCR beta CDR3 regions were amplified. Carried out on the TCR CDR3, a first-round RT-PCR used the HTBI primer set. TCRdb fed the multiplex PCR reads into MiXCR, producing one record per CDR3 protein. The repertoire includes around 300,000 distinct CDR3 sequences, more than 11% of them detected once, and roughly 25% sits in the top ten. This clonotype has at least ten counts. J lost 5 bases, V lost 0 bases, and 5 bases had no gene match. Germline V gene lookup returns CDR1 SGHTA and CDR2 FQGNSA. The CDR3 extends over 16 amino acids. The source is a woman aged 25 to 45 with Graves' hyperthyroidism. The V and J genes are TRBV7-2 and TRBJ2-3; 10 bases fit TRBD2. Material: blood. CDR3 nucleotides: TGTGCCAGCAGCTTAGCCGCTAGCGGGAGACGAGATACGCAGTATTTT. Its translation is CASSLAASGRRDTQYF.